Listed below are T cell receptor beta chains from one sample, sequenced in a study of cytomegalovirus exposure and HLA in healthy donors. The method was immunoSEQ multiplex PCR; TCRdb's version includes in-frame clones alone and lacks a portion of them. Of about 140,000 clones in the sample, around 85% are singletons; the top ten hold around 10%. The specimen sequenced was PBMCs. Receptors were obtained from a woman aged 45-59 years in good health and CMV-seropositive. Each CDR3 is given with its conserved first and last residue. A D gene is named only where the DNA matches it firmly. Clone size appears in some rows only: once, few, many, or a class for an expanded clone.

.	TRBJ2-2	.	TRBV28	TGTGCCAGCAGTTTATGGCAGGGGACGAACACCGGGGAGCTGTTTTTT	CASSLWQGTNTGELFF
TRBD1	TRBJ2-7	.	TRBV28	TGTGCCGGGGGACAGTCCTACGAGCAGTACTTC	CAGGQSYEQYF
TRBD1	TRBJ2-2	few	TRBV6-1	TGTGCCAGCAGTGGGGACAGGGAATGGAACACCGGGGAGCTGTTTTTT	CASSGDREWNTGELFF
TRBD2	TRBJ2-7	.	TRBV2	TGTGCCAGCAGAGCGGGACCCTCCTACGAGCAGTACTTC	CASRAGPSYEQYF
TRBD1	TRBJ2-6	few	TRBV4-1	TGCGCCAGCAGCCAAGTGACAGGGGCCCTTTCTGGGGCCAACGTCCTGACTTTC	CASSQVTGALSGANVLTF
.	TRBJ2-2	few	TRBV29-1	TGCAGCGCCTCAAGTCAGGGCAGCACCGGGGAGCTGTTTTTT	CSASSQGSTGELFF
.	TRBJ1-4	few	TRBV5-4	TGTGCCAGCAGTTCAGGGACTTCTCCTAATGAAAAACTGTTTTTT	CASSSGTSPNEKLFF
.	TRBJ2-5	.	TRBV11-3	TGTGCCAGCAGCTTACGCGCGGGGGCGGGGGAGACCCAGTACTTC	CASSLRAGAGETQYF
TRBD1	TRBJ1-2	.	TRBV6-1	TGTGCCAGCAGCATGGGACAGGAGAGTGATGGCTACACCTTC	CASSMGQESDGYTF
.	TRBJ2-6	.	TRBV2	TGTGCCCGCGGGCGGGACCCCGAAGGGGCCAACGTCCTGACTTTC	CARGRDPEGANVLTF
TRBD2	TRBJ2-7	.	TRBV5-1	TGCGCCAGCAGCTTGGTTTCAGCGGGGGGCTACGAGCAGTACTTC	CASSLVSAGGYEQYF
TRBD1	TRBJ1-5	once	TRBV12-5	TGTGCTAGTGGACGGGACAGGGCGAGTCAGCCCCAGCATTTT	CASGRDRASQPQHF
TRBD1	TRBJ1-5	.	TRBV6-1	TGTGCCAGCAGTGAACTGGGACAGAGTGGGTATCAGCCCCAGCATTTT	CASSELGQSGYQPQHF
.	TRBJ1-1	.	TRBV19	TGTGCCAGTAACCCGACAGGTTATCTGAACACTGAAGCTTTCTTT	CASNPTGYLNTEAFF
TRBD2	TRBJ2-1	.	TRBV10-3	TGTGCCATCAGTGTCCACGGGACTAGCGCCGACAATGAGCAGTTCTTC	CAISVHGTSADNEQFF
.	TRBJ2-7	.	TRBV4-3	TGCGCCAGCAGCCAAGCCGCGAGGTCCTACGAGCAGTACTTC	CASSQAARSYEQYF
.	TRBJ1-3	few	TRBV5-6	TGTGCCAGCAGCTTGGACAGACGAGGAAACACCATATATTTT	CASSLDRRGNTIYF
TRBD1	TRBJ2-7	.	TRBV10-3	TGTGCCATCCAGGACAGGGGCTACGAGCAGTACTTC	CAIQDRGYEQYF
.	TRBJ2-1	.	TRBV15	TGTGCCACCAGCAGGACTACCTCCTACAATGAGCAGTTCTTC	CATSRTTSYNEQFF
TRBD1	TRBJ2-7	.	TRBV6-4	TGTGCCAGCAGTGACTCCGGGACAGGGGGCTACGAGCAGTACTTC	CASSDSGTGGYEQYF
.	TRBJ1-6	.	TRBV7-9	TGTGCCAGCAGCCCCGGGATCTCAGCTTCACCCCTCCACTTT	CASSPGISASPLHF
.	TRBJ2-3	.	TRBV6-1	TGTGCCAGCAGCCCCCGCCGGGGATCCACAGATACGCAGTATTTT	CASSPRRGSTDTQYF
TRBD2	TRBJ2-5	.	TRBV9	TGTGCCAGCAGCGTAGGGGACTACCTCCAAGAGACCCAGTACTTC	CASSVGDYLQETQYF
TRBD1	TRBJ2-2	.	TRBV2	TGTGCCAGCAGTTCGACAGGGTTAGACACCGGGGAGCTGTTTTTT	CASSSTGLDTGELFF
.	TRBJ2-2	.	TRBV4-1	TGCGCCAGCAGCCGGGACTCCACGAACACCGGGGAGCTGTTTTTT	CASSRDSTNTGELFF
.	TRBJ1-1	.	TRBV13	TGTGCCAGCAGCTTTGGGGGCGGTACTGAAGCTTTCTTT	CASSFGGGTEAFF
TRBD2	TRBJ2-5	.	TRBV5-8	TGTGCCAGCAGCTTTCTAGCGGGGGGGCAAGAGACCCAGTACTTC	CASSFLAGGQETQYF
.	TRBJ1-5	.	TRBV4-1	TGCGCCAGCAGCCAGGACGGGGTGCCGGATCAGCCCCAGCATTTT	CASSQDGVPDQPQHF
TRBD1	TRBJ1-1	.	TRBV18	TGTGCCAGCTCACCCGGACAGGGGGGGGGCACTGAAGCTTTCTTT	CASSPGQGGGTEAFF
TRBD1	TRBJ2-1	.	TRBV28	TGTGCCGGGAGAGGGGGCGCTTACAATGAGCAGTTCTTC	CAGRGGAYNEQFF
.	TRBJ2-3	.	TRBV5-6	TGTGCCAGCAGCTGGAGGGCTAGCGAGGATACGCAGTATTTT	CASSWRASEDTQYF
TRBD2	TRBJ2-3	.	TRBV27	TGTGCCAGACGGACTAGCGGGAAACCCTATTTAGCCCCCTATACGCAGTATTTT	CARRTSGKPYLAPYTQYF
.	TRBJ2-5	.	TRBV9	TGTGCCAGCAGCGTAGATGTCACAGGACAAGAGACCCAGTACTTC	CASSVDVTGQETQYF
TRBD2	TRBJ2-2	.	TRBV7-2	TGTGCCAGCAGGCCAAGACTAGCGGGGGTGGCCGGGGAGCTGTTTTTT	CASRPRLAGVAGELFF
TRBD1	TRBJ1-1	.	TRBV11-2	TGTGCCAGCAGCCGGACAGGGGGGAGCACTGAAGCTTTCTTT	CASSRTGGSTEAFF
.	TRBJ1-5	.	TRBV5-4	TGTGCCAGCAGCCCGAACGGGGGTCAGCCCCAGCATTTT	CASSPNGGQPQHF
TRBD1	TRBJ1-2	once	TRBV9	TGTGCCAGCAGGACCGGGACAGGGAGTGTAGGCTATGGCTACACCTTC	CASRTGTGSVGYGYTF
TRBD1	TRBJ1-2	.	TRBV7-8	TGTGCCAGCAGCCCAGGGACAGCTTATAACTATGGCTACACCTTC	CASSPGTAYNYGYTF
.	TRBJ2-5	.	TRBV15	TGTGCCACCAGCAGAGATCCACAGATCCAAGAGACCCAGTACTTC	CATSRDPQIQETQYF
.	TRBJ2-1	.	TRBV7-6	TGTGCCAGCAGCTTATTGGCCCAGTTCCAGTTCTTC	CASSLLAQFQFF
.	TRBJ1-1	.	TRBV11-2	TGTGCCAGCAGCTTAGATCCAGGGACAAGAGCTTTCTTT	CASSLDPGTRAFF
.	TRBJ1-5	.	TRBV5-1	TGCGCCAGCAGCTTGGAGGGAGGAGACCAGCCCCAGCATTTT	CASSLEGGDQPQHF
TRBD2	TRBJ2-5	.	TRBV19	TGTGCCAGTAGTACCGGGGAGGGTCGGGAGACCCAGTACTTC	CASSTGEGRETQYF
TRBD1	TRBJ1-5	.	TRBV5-3	TGTGCCAGAAGCTTTCCCCTGGGACAGGATAGCAATCAGCCCCAGCATTTT	CARSFPLGQDSNQPQHF
TRBD2	TRBJ2-2	.	TRBV7-2	TGTGCCAGCAGCTTACGGCGGGGGGACACCGGGGAGCTGTTTTTT	CASSLRRGDTGELFF
.	TRBJ2-3	.	TRBV11-3	TGTGCCAGCAGCTCCCGGGACAACCAAGATACGCAGTATTTT	CASSSRDNQDTQYF
TRBD1	TRBJ1-2	.	TRBV6-1	TGTGCCAGCAACCTGGACAGGGGGCAGGGCTACACCTTC	CASNLDRGQGYTF
TRBD2	TRBJ2-1	.	TRBV7-8	TGTGCCAGCAGCTTAGTTGGCGGGGGGGCCTACAATGAGCAGTTCTTC	CASSLVGGGAYNEQFF
.	TRBJ1-2	.	TRBV25-1	TGTGCCAGCAGTGTCTTCGGGGGTAGCTATGGCTACACCTTC	CASSVFGGSYGYTF
.	TRBJ1-6	few	TRBV19	TGTGCCAGTAGTATGGCCCGCTCCTATAATTCACCCCTCCACTTT	CASSMARSYNSPLHF
TRBD2	TRBJ2-3	.	TRBV7-2	TGTGCCAGCAGCCGCGGACTAGCGGGGCCAGATACGCAGTATTTT	CASSRGLAGPDTQYF
TRBD2	TRBJ2-5	few	TRBV28	TGTGCCAGCAGTTTGGGTACCCGGGGGGGTCACAAAGAGACCCAGTACTTC	CASSLGTRGGHKETQYF